The following is a TCR beta chain sequence with its context. Its target is not known. In germline, CDR1 is LNHDA, CDR2 SQIVND (reference sequence). The length of the CDR3 is 17 residues. The ends were cut back, 2 bases at V and 0 bases at J, with 14 bases in the middle. Sequencing was performed with immunoSEQ multiplex PCR; in TCRdb, only in-frame clones are kept and a portion is missing. The sample comprises 45,000 to 55,000 clones, 80% of which are singletons, and around 30% rests with the top ten. Time point reported: blood 2 weeks post-SBRT. Described treatment: 15 Gy SBRT to primary tumor, nephrectomy 4 weeks later. After SBRT, blood was collected at 2 and 4 weeks, plus baseline. The data belong to a study of radiation and T cells in renal cell carcinoma. Across the study: Nephrectomy followed 15 Gy stereotactic body radiation by 4 weeks.

Study findings and constraints: Top tumor clonotypes rose in blood 2 weeks post-radiation, then contracted.

This sequence was found in a woman between 65 and 79 years old with renal cell carcinoma. The chain joins TRBV19 to TRBJ1-5; D is possibly TRBD1 (6 bases). This specimen consisted of blood, obtained from a patient whose treatment included radiotherapy and nephrectomy. In nucleotides, the CDR3 is TGTGCCAGTAGTATAATCGATGGCAGGGGTAGCAATCAGCCCCAGCATTTT. Its translation is CASSIIDGRGSNQPQHF.